These 26 T cell receptor beta chains were all obtained from the same sample, sequenced in a study of T cell responses to AZD1222 COVID-19 vaccine (dated by TCRdb to the early 2020s). The label giving this sample's time point can be read as: baseline before first vaccination. Libraries were constructed by the immunoSEQ multiplex PCR assay. In TCRdb, the immuneACCESS table is reduced to in-frame sequences with V and J assigned. These tables do not hold every clone; where another copy was compared, an unresolved V gene accounts for under half, and the others remain unexplained. The sample records 90,000 to 150,000 clones, 88% of which are singletons. The ten biggest clones cover 3.5% to 4.5% of the sample. The sequences come from peripheral blood, collected on day 0 of AZD1222 vaccination. Receptors were obtained from an adult in good health.

The V gene is TRBV6-5, the J gene TRBJ2-3; 8 bases align to TRBD1. J gave up 6 bases and V 7 bases, and 12 bases lay outside the gene matches. This CDR3 is built from 15 residues. The germline V gene encodes CDR1 MNHEY and CDR2 SVGAGI. The CDR3 bases are TGTGCCAGCACCGCAAGGCAGGGGGCTGGGGATACGCAGTATTTT. It is translated as CASTARQGAGDTQYF.

The gene calls are TRBV29-1 and TRBJ1-2, with D possibly matching TRBD1 (5 bases). The CDR3 length is 12 residues. V lost 4 bases, J lost 5 bases, and 11 bases lay in between. Per the germline V gene, CDR1 is SQVTM and CDR2 is ANQGSEA. The CDR3 sequence: CSVGGWGYGYTF. The CDR3 DNA reads as TGCAGCGTTGGAGGTTGGGGGTATGGCTACACCTTC.

This chain joins TRBV10-3 and TRBJ1-2; no definite D call. The V gene lost 0 bases and the J gene lost 3 bases, with 8 bases spanning the gap. The CDR3 contains 14 residues. The germline CDR1 and CDR2 sequences are ENHRY and SYGVKD. CDR3 nucleotide sequence: TGTGCCATCAGTGAGTCGGACGGACACTATGGCTACACCTTC. It codes for CAISESDGHYGYTF.

The chain combines TRBV2 with TRBJ1-3; D gene uncertain. There are 14 residues in the CDR3. The ends were cut back, 5 bases at V and 5 bases at J, with 13 bases in the middle. CDR1 SNHLY and CDR2 FYNNEI come from the germline V gene. In nucleotides, the CDR3 is TGTGCCAGCAGTTCCACGGGTACTAGAAACACCATATATTTT. Protein product: CASSSTGTRNTIYF.

The chain joins TRBV27 to TRBJ1-1, with D uncertain. The V end lost 3 bases, the J end lost 3 bases, and 8 bases lay between the germline ends. This CDR3 is 13 amino acids long. The germline V gene has CDR1 MNHEY and CDR2 SMNVEV (reference sequence). The CDR3 sequence is CASSLGSYTEAFF. As DNA, the CDR3 is TGTGCCAGCAGTTTGGGCAGCTACACTGAAGCTTTCTTT.

This clone was seen a single time. CDR3 protein: CASSFRARSSYNSPLHF. The CDR3 nucleotides read TGTGCCAGCAGCTTCAGGGCCCGTAGCTCCTATAATTCACCCCTCCACTTT. V and J are TRBV7-2 and TRBJ1-6, with TRBD1 as a possible D gene (5 bases). Germline CDR1 SGHTA, CDR2 FQGNSA. The V gene lost 3 bases and the J gene lost 0 bases, with 12 bases spanning the gap. There are 17 residues in the CDR3.

This clone was detected once. This chain's CDR3 is CASSTNRDREGGMNTEAFF. The CDR3 nucleotides read TGTGCCAGTAGCACAAACCGGGACAGGGAAGGGGGCATGAACACTGAAGCTTTCTTT. The chain employs TRBV19 and TRBJ1-1, with 9 bases aligning to TRBD1. The CDR3 totals 19 residues. Trimming removed 6 bases from V and 0 bases from J; junction bases left unmatched: 17. CDR1 is LNHDA and CDR2 is SQIVND in the germline V gene (reference sequence).

This chain uses TRBV7-3 with TRBJ2-1, with 7 bases aligning to TRBD2. V trimming: 2 bases; J trimming: 4 bases; junction bases outside the gene matches: 8. Germline values: CDR1 SGHTA, CDR2 FQGTGA. The CDR3 contains 16 residues. The CDR3 reads CASSLGAGERYNEQFF. The CDR3 DNA reads TGTGCCAGCAGCTTAGGGGCGGGGGAACGTTACAATGAGCAGTTCTTC.

The chain couples TRBV5-1 to TRBJ1-1; 8 nucleotides line up with TRBD1. V was clipped by 0 bases and J by 5 bases; unmatched bases: 9. Germline CDR1 reads SGHRS; CDR2 reads YFSETQ. CDR3 length: 16 residues. The CDR3 protein is CASSLEGTGSRTEAFF. In nucleotides, the CDR3 is TGCGCCAGCAGCTTGGAGGGGACAGGAAGTAGGACTGAAGCTTTCTTT.

This rearrangement joins TRBV18 to TRBJ1-1; the D is unclear. The CDR3 spans 12 residues. CDR1 and CDR2 from the germline V gene are KGHSH and LQKENI. V was trimmed by 6 bases and J by 4 bases, leaving 9 bases between them. The DNA of the CDR3 is TGTGCCAGCTCGGGGTTAGGCACTGAAGCTTTCTTT. Protein product: CASSGLGTEAFF.

This chain joins TRBV19 and TRBJ1-5, with 8 bases identical to TRBD1. Germline-derived CDR1 and CDR2 are LNHDA and SQIVND (reference sequence). This CDR3 is built from 13 residues. The V gene end was trimmed by 6 bases and the J gene end by 7 bases; junction bases not matched to a gene: 5. The DNA of the CDR3 is TGTGCCAGTAGGGACAGGGTGGGGCAGCCCCAGCATTTT. Its protein product is CASRDRVGQPQHF.

The V and J genes are TRBV12-2 and TRBJ1-5; the table names TRBD1, a call not compared with the DNA. TRBV12-2 is assigned pseudogene status. There are 15 residues in the CDR3. In DNA form, the CDR3 reads TGTGCAAAGGAACCAATGGGCAGCCTTAATCAGCCCCAGCATTTT. It codes for CAKEPMGSLNQPQHF.

The chain links TRBV6-2 or TRBV6-3 to TRBJ2-1; 11 bases agree with TRBD2. Germline assignment: CDR1 MNHEY and CDR2 SVGEGT. This CDR3 is 16 amino acids long. V shed 5 bases and J 0 bases; nucleotides not matched to a gene: 3. CDR3 in amino acids: CASSLAGGSSYNEQFF. CDR3 nucleotides: TGTGCCAGCAGTCTAGCGGGGGGAAGCTCCTACAATGAGCAGTTCTTC.

This chain joins TRBV7-7 and TRBJ2-2, with D perhaps matching TRBD1 or TRBD2 (6 bases each). The germline V and J ends were trimmed by 5 bases and 0 bases, with 16 bases remaining between them. CDR3 size: 17 residues. CDR1 and CDR2 from the germline V gene are SSHAT and FNYEAQ (reference sequence). CDR3 coding DNA: TGTGCCAGCAGCCCCCTGGGGGGACACTCGAACACCGGGGAGCTGTTTTTT. Protein sequence: CASSPLGGHSNTGELFF.

This chain links TRBV7-9 with TRBJ1-3; 7 bases are a match to TRBD1. The CDR3 consists of 16 residues. The junction had 2 bases not matched to a gene; V was cut back by 0 bases and J by 0 bases. Germline assignment: CDR1 SEHNR and CDR2 FQNEAQ (reference sequence). The CDR3 bases are TGTGCCAGCAGCTTAGCGGGGACAGCCTCTGGAAACACCATATATTTT. Translating gives CASSLAGTASGNTIYF. Together with reference TRBV7-9 and TRBJ1-3, the CDR3 gives the full variable domain: DTGVSQNPRHKITKRGQNVTFRCDPISEHNRLYWYRQTLGQGPEFLTYFQNEAQLEKSRLLSDRFSAERPKGSFSTLEIQRTEQGDSAMYLCASSLAGTASGNTIYFGEGSWLTVV.

V usage is TRBV6-1 and J usage is TRBJ1-3, with unresolved D. The ends were cut back, 1 base at V and 0 bases at J, with 7 bases in the middle. Germline CDR1 and CDR2: MNHNS and SASEGT. The CDR3 sequence is 15 residues long. CDR3 amino acids: CASSEGEDSGNTIYF. In nucleotides, the CDR3 is TGTGCCAGCAGTGAAGGGGAAGACTCTGGAAACACCATATATTTT.

The J gene is TRBJ1-2, the V gene TRBV5-6; possibly TRBD1 for D (5 bases). With 0 bases removed from V and 2 bases from J, the gap between germline ends came to 14 bases. Germline-derived CDR1 and CDR2 are SGHDT and YYEEEE. CDR3 length: 16 amino acids. The CDR3 protein is CASSLEETDSNYGYTF. The CDR3 nucleotides read TGTGCCAGCAGCTTGGAGGAGACAGATTCCAACTATGGCTACACCTTC.

This clone occurred once. The V gene is TRBV4-1, the J gene TRBJ2-5; 10 positions match TRBD2. V trimming: 3 bases; J trimming: 0 bases; junction bases outside the gene matches: 10. The germline gives CDR1 MGHRA, CDR2 YSYEKL. The CDR3 runs 18 residues. The CDR3, as DNA: TGCGCCAGCAGCCACGGAGGTAGCGGGGGGCCGTACCAAGAGACCCAGTACTTC. Protein product: CASSHGGSGGPYQETQYF.

This chain connects TRBV7-2 to TRBJ2-5; 7 bases are shared with TRBD2. The CDR3 has 15 residues. Germline CDR1 reads SGHTA; CDR2 reads FQGNSA. The V segment lost 5 bases and the J segment 5 bases; nucleotides outside the gene matches: 11. The CDR3 sequence is CASSPQSGAWETQYF. As DNA, the CDR3 is TGTGCCAGCAGCCCACAAAGCGGGGCCTGGGAGACCCAGTACTTC.

V and J are TRBV6-5 and TRBJ2-7, with unresolved D. This CDR3 contains 14 residues. V was cut by 6 bases and J by 0 bases, with 12 bases left in between. Germline CDR1 MNHEY, CDR2 SVGAGI. CDR3 nucleotide sequence: TGTGCCAGCAGCTCCAGGACGGTCTCCTACGAGCAGTACTTC. This encodes CASSSRTVSYEQYF.

This clone has only one observation. The gene calls are TRBV11-3 and TRBJ1-6; D unresolved. Trimming took off 0 bases at V and 10 bases at J, with 7 bases between the two ends. Germline assignment: CDR1 SGHNT and CDR2 YENEEA. The CDR3 totals 13 residues. The CDR3 loop is CASSLEPHSPLHF. The DNA for the CDR3 is TGTGCCAGCAGCTTAGAACCCCACTCACCCCTCCACTTT.

The rearrangement joins TRBV7-9 to TRBJ2-1; the D gene is possibly TRBD1 (6 bases). CDR1 SEHNR and CDR2 FQNEAQ come from the germline V gene (reference sequence). The CDR3 length is 14 residues. The V gene lost 5 bases and the J gene lost 2 bases, with 10 bases spanning the gap. This CDR3 is CASSPGVAYNEQFF. The CDR3 DNA is TGTGCCAGCAGCCCAGGGGTGGCCTACAATGAGCAGTTCTTC.

J is TRBJ1-3 and V is TRBV7-3; D uncertain. The germline V gene encodes CDR1 SGHTA and CDR2 FQGTGA. The V end was cut by 4 bases, the J end by 1 base, with 23 bases between. CDR3 size: 19 residues. The CDR3 DNA reads TGTGCCAGCAGCTCCCGCTCTTACCGGGCCCAGATATCTGGAAACACCATATATTTT. Translating it yields CASSSRSYRAQISGNTIYF.

This chain joins TRBV11-2 and TRBJ2-1; 9 bases are a match to TRBD2. Trimming took 6 bases from V and 0 from J; bases not matched to a gene: 3. The CDR3 consists of 15 residues. The germline V gene encodes CDR1 SGHAT and CDR2 FQNNGV. CDR3 in amino acids: CASRGAGGSYNEQFF. Here the CDR3 DNA reads TGTGCCAGCAGAGGAGCGGGGGGCTCCTACAATGAGCAGTTCTTC.

The chain joins TRBV3-1 (or the pseudogene TRBV3-2) to TRBJ2-1; 14 nucleotides align to TRBD2. This CDR3 contains 15 residues. CDR1 is LGHDT and CDR2 is YNNKEL in the germline V gene (reference sequence). The V and J ends lost 1 base and 7 bases, in that order; junction bases with no gene match: 0. The DNA of the CDR3 is TGTGCCAGCAGCCAAGGGACTAGCGGGGGGAATGAGCAGTTCTTC. This gives the protein CASSQGTSGGNEQFF.

The chain carries TRBV18 and TRBJ1-1; D unresolved. There are 15 residues in the CDR3. V lost 0 bases, J lost 1 base, and 9 bases lay in between. Germline assignment: CDR1 KGHSH and CDR2 LQKENI. Written as DNA, the CDR3 is TGTGCCAGCTCACCACCGGGCAGAAAGAACACTGAAGCTTTCTTT. Translating it yields CASSPPGRKNTEAFF.